This TCR beta chain was recovered during a study of blood T cell repertoires in COVID-19. The CDR3 runs to 15 residues. The germline V gene encodes CDR1 KGHSH and CDR2 LQKENI. J gave up 6 bases and V 4 bases, and 7 bases lay outside the gene matches. TCRdb's table, derived via immunoSEQ multiplex PCR, lists solely in-frame clones and lacks some. The table has under 250,000 clones, 88% seen once. This chain joins TRBV18 and TRBJ2-2; TRBD1 aligns across 8 bases. The sequencing sample was made of peripheral blood. The origin of this receptor is a man aged 45-60 years with COVID-19, enrolled during active disease. The CDR3 bases are TGTGCCAGCTCACTCGGACAGGGAGCCCCCGGGGAGCTGTTTTTT. As protein: CASSLGQGAPGELFF.